This record looks at one TCR beta chain sequence and its context. Antigen unknown. PCR amplification relied on 60 Vbeta primers (plus 13 Jbeta primers). The data were produced by immunoSEQ multiplex PCR, yet TCRdb's version contains in-frame clones alone and is incomplete. The sample contains fewer than 250,000 clones, about 80% of which appear only once. The source of the sample is a study of cytomegalovirus exposure and HLA in healthy donors. Findings of the study overall: Later analysis associated a missense DCLRE1C variant with TCR beta V- and J-gene trimming. Earlier analysis yielded a pattern in which most TCR beta V segments were productive about 87% or about 30% of the time.

Trimming removed 4 bases from V and 5 bases from J; junction bases left unmatched: 3. This CDR3 is 13 amino acids long. Germline CDR1 and CDR2: SGHNT and YYREEE (reference sequence). The genes are TRBV5-4 and TRBJ2-1; 7 positions agree with TRBD1. The clonotype comes from a woman between 50 and 59 years old in good health and CMV-seropositive. The sequenced sample consisted of PBMCs. The CDR3 loop is CASSRTGNNEQFF. CDR3 nucleotide sequence: TGTGCCAGCAGCAGGACAGGAAACAATGAGCAGTTCTTC.